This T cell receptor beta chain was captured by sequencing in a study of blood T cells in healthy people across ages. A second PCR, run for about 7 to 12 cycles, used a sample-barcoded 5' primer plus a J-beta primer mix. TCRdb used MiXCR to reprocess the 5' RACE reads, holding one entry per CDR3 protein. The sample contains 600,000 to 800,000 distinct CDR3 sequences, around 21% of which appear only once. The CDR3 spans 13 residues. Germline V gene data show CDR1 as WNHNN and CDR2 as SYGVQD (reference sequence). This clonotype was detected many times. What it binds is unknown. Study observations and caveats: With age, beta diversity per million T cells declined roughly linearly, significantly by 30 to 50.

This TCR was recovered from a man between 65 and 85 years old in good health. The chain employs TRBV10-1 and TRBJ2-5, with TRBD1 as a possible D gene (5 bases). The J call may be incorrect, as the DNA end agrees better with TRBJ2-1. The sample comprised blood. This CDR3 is CASSETGRNEQFF. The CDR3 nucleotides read TGCGCCAGCAGTGAAACAGGACGCAATGAGCAGTTCTTC.